Shown below are 10 T cell receptor beta chains from a single sample sequenced in a study of T cells after yellow fever vaccination. One entry per CDR3 protein results from TCRdb running MiXCR on the 5' RACE reads. Of over 130,000 distinct CDR3 sequences listed, more than 6% are singletons. This sample comprised CD4+ T cells sorted from PBMCs, obtained 5 days after the yellow fever booster vaccination. The receptor source for this set is a man aged 25 to 45 who received the YFV17D yellow fever vaccine.

This clonotype occurred many times. The chain carries TRBV3-1 and TRBJ2-7, with 9 bases lining up with TRBD1. Looked up from germline, CDR1 is LGHDT and CDR2 is YNNKEL (reference sequence). This CDR3 has 17 amino acids. With 1 base clipped from V and 2 bases from J, the junction kept 9 bases outside the gene matches. The DNA for the CDR3 is TGTGCCAGCAGCCAAGGGGCCCCGACAGGGGGTGCCTACGAGCAGTACTTC. Protein: CASSQGAPTGGAYEQYF.

This clonotype was seen repeatedly, ten times or more. The V and J genes are TRBV5-6 and TRBJ2-6; 7 bases fit TRBD1. J gave up 5 bases and V 3 bases, and 5 bases lay outside the gene matches. CDR1 and CDR2 from the germline V gene are SGHDT and YYEEEE. CDR3 length: 15 residues. CDR3 bases: TGTGCCAGCAGCTACCGACAGGGTTGGGCCAACGTCCTGACTTTC. As protein: CASSYRQGWANVLTF. Drawing the rest from reference TRBV5-6 and TRBJ2-6, the complete variable domain is DAGVTQSPTHLIKTRGQQVTLRCSPKSGHDTVSWYQQALGQGPQFIFQYYEEEERQRGNFPDRFSGHQFPNYSSELNVNALLLGDSALYLCASSYRQGWANVLTFGAGSRLTVL.

This clonotype was seen many times. The J gene is TRBJ2-2, the V gene TRBV5-1, with a tentative D call TRBD2 (6 bases). The germline V gene encodes CDR1 SGHRS and CDR2 YFSETQ. Trimming left V 3 bases short and J 4 bases short, with 16 bases between. This CDR3 contains 16 residues. In DNA, the CDR3 is TGCGCCAGCAGCTCGCTAGGGGACTCCTCCACCGGGGAGCTGTTTTTT. Residues: CASSSLGDSSTGELFF.

Turning to this clonotype: A much larger clone lies a single base off, so this may be a read error. The chain has TRBV25-1 and TRBJ2-1; the D is unclear. There are 13 residues in the CDR3. CDR1 and CDR2 (germline): MGHDK, SYGVNS. V was cut by 11 bases and J by 3 bases, with 14 bases left in between. In DNA form, the CDR3 reads TGTGCCGACCTTCAGCCGGGCTACAATGAGCAGTTCTTC. This codes for CADLQPGYNEQFF.

This clonotype showed up many times. The chain links TRBV28 to TRBJ1-2; no definite D call. The V end lost 6 bases, the J end lost 7 bases, and 6 bases lay between the germline ends. CDR1 is MDHEN and CDR2 is SYDVKM in the germline V gene. The CDR3 is 10 residues long. DNA of the CDR3: TGTGCCAGCAGCCCCCCTGGCTACACCTTC. Translating gives CASSPPGYTF.

In its sample, this clonotype was seen many times. The chain is built from TRBV5-5 and TRBJ2-1; 9 bases match TRBD2. The V segment lost 0 bases and the J segment 5 bases; nucleotides outside the gene matches: 3. This CDR3 comprises 15 residues. Germline V gene sequence: CDR1 SGHKS, CDR2 YYEKEE (reference sequence). In nucleotides, the CDR3 is TGTGCCAGCAGCTTGGTACTAGCGGGCCACAATGAGCAGTTCTTC. Encoded protein: CASSLVLAGHNEQFF.

Turning to this clonotype: At one end the junction does not follow the germline gene, possibly because of a read error. This chain uses TRBV23-1 with TRBJ2-1; D unclear. TRBV23-1 is designated an ORF whose function remains uncertain. The CDR3 length is 13 residues. CDR3 in amino acids: CVSRQSMGIEQFF. As DNA, the CDR3 is TGCGTCAGCAGGCAATCGATGGGAATTGAGCAGTTCTTC.

This clonotype was seen many times. The V and J genes are TRBV4-3 and TRBJ2-7; 9 bases are a match to TRBD2. With V trimmed by 4 bases and J by 7 bases, 23 bases remained unmatched. This CDR3 comprises 19 residues. CDR1 is LGHNA and CDR2 is YSLEER in the germline V gene. In DNA, the CDR3 is TGCGCCAGCAGCCTTAACATCGGTAGCGGGAGCCCGCAAGAAGGGGAGCAGTACTTC. The encoded protein is CASSLNIGSGSPQEGEQYF.

This clonotype was recorded at least ten times. The V gene is TRBV30, the J gene TRBJ2-6; D gene ambiguous. V shed 7 bases and J shed 2 bases, with 9 bases lying between them. CDR1 and CDR2 (germline): GTSNPN, SVGIG (reference sequence). This CDR3 has 13 residues. The CDR3 reads CAYDPAGANVLTF. The CDR3 DNA sequence: TGTGCCTATGACCCTGCTGGGGCCAACGTCCTGACTTTC.

This clonotype has a count of ten or more. This chain uses TRBV2 with TRBJ2-5; D call uncertain. Germline CDR1 reads SNHLY; CDR2 reads FYNNEI. Trimming pared 4 bases from V and 3 bases from J, leaving 3 bases between. The CDR3 runs to 11 residues. The DNA of the CDR3 is TGTGCCAGCAGTGTGAAAGAGACCCAGTACTTC. It encodes CASSVKETQYF.